Below, 21 T cell receptor beta chains from the same sample are listed, as sequenced in a study of cytomegalovirus exposure and HLA in healthy donors. Only in-frame clones appear in the TCRdb table, and some are missing; sequencing was by immunoSEQ multiplex PCR. Altogether under 200,000 clones are present, approximately 86% being singletons, with the ten largest covering around 2.4%. Sequencing used PBMCs. These TCRs come from a woman between 18 and 29 years old in good health and CMV-seronegative.

This clone was recorded once. CDR3 protein: CATSVEMSSYEQYF. In DNA, the CDR3 is TGCGCCACAAGCGTCGAGATGAGCTCCTACGAGCAGTACTTC. The chain uses TRBV5-1 and TRBJ2-7, with unresolved D. Germline CDR1 SGHRS, CDR2 YFSETQ. The CDR3 runs to 14 residues. The V and J ends lost 9 bases and 0 bases respectively, with 16 bases between them. Full variable domain (missing parts from reference TRBV5-1 and TRBJ2-7): KAGVTQTPRYLIKTRGQQVTLSCSPISGHRSVSWYQQTPGQGLQFLFEYFSETQRNKGNFPGRFSGRQFSNSRSEMNVSTLELGDSALYLCATSVEMSSYEQYFGPGTRLTVT.

The chain employs TRBV11-2 and TRBJ2-7; 11 positions match TRBD2. Germline lookup yields CDR1 SGHAT and CDR2 FQNNGV. This CDR3 has 15 residues. The junction had 9 bases not matched to a gene; V was cut back by 5 bases and J by 6 bases. In DNA, the CDR3 is TGTGCCAGCAGCCTGACTAGCGGGATTTTAACCGAGCAGTACTTC. This gives the protein CASSLTSGILTEQYF.

J is TRBJ1-2 and V is TRBV10-3; D is undetermined. The V end was cut by 4 bases, the J end by 6 bases, with 9 bases between. The CDR3 loop spans 12 amino acids. Germline CDR1 ENHRY, CDR2 SYGVKD. The CDR3, as DNA: TGTGCCATCAGTGGGAGGCTCGATGGCTACACCTTC. Its translation is CAISGRLDGYTF.

This sequence joins TRBV30 and TRBJ1-1, with 8 bases that match TRBD1. In germline, CDR1 is GTSNPN, CDR2 SVGIG (reference sequence). With 1 base clipped from V and 6 bases from J, the junction kept 7 bases outside the gene matches. The CDR3 covers 14 residues. CDR3 coding DNA: TGTGCCTGGAGTGCCGGACAGGGAGGCGCTGAAGCTTTCTTT. This encodes CAWSAGQGGAEAFF.

The chain has TRBV27 and TRBJ1-2; 7 positions match TRBD1. Trimming at V came to 4 bases and at J to 2 bases, leaving 7 bases not matched to a gene. The CDR3 is 15 amino acids. The germline V gene has CDR1 MNHEY and CDR2 SMNVEV (reference sequence). The CDR3: CASSSTGEWNYGYTF. The DNA of the CDR3 is TGTGCCAGCAGTTCCACAGGGGAGTGGAACTATGGCTACACCTTC.

This clone was detected a few times. V gene TRBV6-1 combines with J gene TRBJ1-6; D may be TRBD1 (6 bases). The CDR3 runs to 19 residues. Germline V gene data show CDR1 as MNHNS and CDR2 as SASEGT. V was clipped by 2 bases and J by 0 bases, with 17 bases between them. The DNA of the CDR3 is TGTGCCAGCAGTGAATTTTTTGGGGGCAGGAGCTCCTATAATTCACCCCTCCACTTT. Encoded protein: CASSEFFGGRSSYNSPLHF.

V gene TRBV6-5 combines with J gene TRBJ1-2, with 9 bases lining up with TRBD1. The CDR3 is 15 amino acids. V was clipped by 11 bases and J by 6 bases; unmatched bases: 16. Germline V lookup: CDR1 MNHEY, CDR2 SVGAGI. The CDR3 region is CAATGSLGTGHGYTF. In DNA form, the CDR3 reads TGTGCCGCCACGGGGAGTCTCGGGACAGGGCATGGCTACACCTTC.

This clone was seen only once. The chain uses TRBV27 and TRBJ2-1; the D gene is possibly TRBD2 (7 bases). CDR3 length equals 15 residues. Germline V gene data show CDR1 as MNHEY and CDR2 as SMNVEV (reference sequence). V lost 10 bases to trimming and J lost 5 bases, with 21 bases between them. The CDR3 DNA follows: TGTGCCACCATAAGGGGGAGGGGGTCGAACAATGAGCAGTTCTTC. This sequence encodes CATIRGRGSNNEQFF.

The chain recombines TRBV4-2 with TRBJ2-7; D is perhaps TRBD2 (6 bases). From germline, CDR1 is LGHNA and CDR2 YNFKEQ. With 0 bases removed from V and 5 bases from J, the gap between germline ends came to 17 bases. The CDR3 contains 16 residues. The CDR3 protein is CASSQEGVAGGNEQYF. CDR3 nucleotide sequence: TGTGCCAGCAGCCAAGAGGGTGTCGCCGGGGGTAACGAGCAGTACTTC.

CDR3 sequence reads: CASSPRGRGFTHEAFF. The CDR3 nucleotides read TGTGCCAGCTCACCAAGAGGCAGGGGGTTTACCCATGAAGCTTTCTTT. The V and J genes are TRBV18 and TRBJ1-1, with 7 bases identical to TRBD1. Germline CDR1 KGHSH, CDR2 LQKENI. The CDR3 is made up of 16 amino acids. The junction had 13 bases not matched to a gene; V was cut back by 2 bases and J by 7 bases.

The chain is built from TRBV6-6 and TRBJ2-7; D not resolved. Germline lookup yields CDR1 MNHNY and CDR2 SVGAGI (reference sequence). CDR3 length equals 14 residues. The V end lost 0 bases, the J end lost 0 bases, and 6 bases lay between the germline ends. CDR3 residues: CASSYSESSYEQYF. Written as DNA, the CDR3 is TGTGCCAGCAGTTACTCGGAGAGCTCCTACGAGCAGTACTTC.

The chain carries TRBV4-2 and TRBJ1-2; D remains unclear. Trimming removed 3 bases from V and 4 bases from J, with 12 bases in between. CDR1 is LGHNA, CDR2 YNFKEQ, per germline. This CDR3 is 14 amino acids long. The CDR3 is CASSHPGVSYGYTF. The CDR3 nucleotides are TGTGCCAGCAGCCACCCGGGAGTCTCCTATGGCTACACCTTC.

The V call is TRBV27, the J call TRBJ2-5; tentatively, D is TRBD2 (5 bases). V dropped 5 bases and J dropped 7 bases, with 14 bases sitting between them. Germline CDR1 is MNHEY and CDR2 is SMNVEV (reference sequence). The CDR3 runs 13 residues. DNA for the CDR3: TGTGCCAGCAGTGTCGAGAGGGTGGCGACCCAGTACTTC. It is translated as CASSVERVATQYF.

The CDR3 region is CASSLDREQYF. The CDR3 coding sequence is TGTGCCAGCAGCTTAGACAGAGAGCAGTACTTC. This chain joins TRBV7-9 and TRBJ2-7; D is uncertain. CDR1 and CDR2 (germline): SEHNR, FQNEAQ (reference sequence). V gave up 1 base and J gave up 7 bases, with 5 bases separating them. The CDR3 is 11 amino acids.

V is TRBV6-5 and J is TRBJ1-2; 8 nucleotides agree with TRBD1. The CDR3 length is 15 residues. CDR1 MNHEY and CDR2 SVGAGI come from the germline V gene. Trimming at V came to 1 base and at J to 7 bases, leaving 8 bases not matched to a gene. The CDR3 nucleotides read TGTGCCAGCAGTTACTACCAGGGGGCGCCTTCTGGCTACACCTTC. Protein: CASSYYQGAPSGYTF.

The J gene is TRBJ1-6, the V gene TRBV6-6; D unresolved. The germline CDR1 and CDR2 sequences are MNHNY and SVGAGI (reference sequence). Trimming left V 6 bases short and J 9 bases short, with 12 bases between. This CDR3 has 13 residues. DNA for the CDR3: TGTGCCAGCAGCCAACATTCAAGTTCACCCCTCCACTTT. It encodes CASSQHSSSPLHF.

In this sample, this clone turned up once. The chain combines TRBV5-6 with TRBJ1-1; tentative D call: TRBD1 (6 bases). V was clipped by 0 bases and J by 4 bases, with 16 bases between them. The CDR3 is 16 amino acids. Germline CDR1 is SGHDT and CDR2 is YYEEEE. The CDR3 region has the DNA TGTGCCAGCAGCTTGGGCCGGACTGGGGGCAGCACTGAAGCTTTCTTT. As protein: CASSLGRTGGSTEAFF.

Notes on this clone: This CDR3 is also generated by other DNA sequences in the sample. The chain recombines TRBV5-1 with TRBJ1-2, with 8 bases fitting TRBD1. The CDR3 sequence is 14 residues long. With V trimmed by 0 bases and J by 6 bases, 4 bases remained unmatched. CDR1 and CDR2 (germline): SGHRS, YFSETQ. The CDR3 DNA reads TGCGCCAGCAGCTTGGCCGGACAGGGAGATGGCTACACCTTC. This encodes CASSLAGQGDGYTF.

This clone was found a few times. In nucleotides, the CDR3 is TGTGCCTGTTTGACAGGAGATAACTATGGCTACACCTTC. It encodes CACLTGDNYGYTF. The chain combines TRBV30 with TRBJ1-2; D is possibly TRBD1 (6 bases). The CDR3 spans 13 residues. The germline V and J ends were trimmed by 6 bases and 1 base, with 12 bases remaining between them. Germline CDR1 and CDR2: GTSNPN and SVGIG (reference sequence).

V and J are TRBV6-5 and TRBJ2-4, with 8 nucleotides matching TRBD1. Germline CDR1 MNHEY, CDR2 SVGAGI. The junction had 8 bases not matched to a gene; V was cut back by 4 bases and J by 3 bases. CDR3 size: 16 residues. The DNA of the CDR3 is TGTGCCAGCAGTTTCCTGACAGGGGAGGACAAAAACATTCAGTACTTC. It is translated as CASSFLTGEDKNIQYF.

The chain is built from TRBV5-8 and TRBJ2-7; possibly TRBD2 for D (5 bases). V was pared by 2 bases and J by 5 bases, with 11 bases between. CDR1 is SGHTS and CDR2 is YDEGEE in the germline V gene. CDR3 size: 13 residues. The CDR3 region has the DNA TGTGCCAGCAGCTTAATCGCCGGGAACGAGCAGTACTTC. It encodes CASSLIAGNEQYF.